Below are 4 T cell receptor beta chains sequenced from a single sample in a study of OX40 agonist ivuxolimab in advanced cancers. TCRdb keeps only in-frame clones here, not all; method: immunoSEQ multiplex PCR. Found here are tens of thousands of clones, about 94% of them singletons; the top ten hold roughly a fifth. The sample in question was CD4+ or CD8+ T cells sorted from blood, obtained in a trial of the OX40 agonist ivuxolimab. The receptors originated from an adult with an advanced solid tumor such as melanoma, head and neck, liver or kidney cancer.

The chain has TRBV27 and TRBJ2-7; 8 bases are shared with TRBD1. CDR1 and CDR2 (germline): MNHEY, SMNVEV (reference sequence). The CDR3 is made up of 14 amino acids. J was trimmed by 5 bases and V by 6 bases; bases with no gene match: 9. For the CDR3, the DNA is TGTGCCAGCAGCGGACAGGGTATCGTCCACGAGCAGTACTTC. Encoded protein: CASSGQGIVHEQYF.

The gene calls are TRBV2 and TRBJ1-2; 7 nucleotides align to TRBD1. The CDR3 consists of 15 residues. Germline V gene data show CDR1 as SNHLY and CDR2 as FYNNEI. V was pared by 4 bases and J by 4 bases, with 9 bases of the junction left unmatched. The CDR3 nucleotides read TGTGCCAGCAGTGGACGACAGGGTCCCTTCTATGGCTACACCTTC. Translated: CASSGRQGPFYGYTF.

The gene calls are TRBV4-2 and TRBJ2-7; 8 bases map to TRBD1. V shed 1 base, J shed 6 bases, and the junction held 8 bases outside the gene matches. Germline V lookup: CDR1 LGHNA, CDR2 YNFKEQ. CDR3 size: 15 residues. Written as DNA, the CDR3 is TGTGCCAGCAGCCAAGGGACAGGGTTATTTTCCGAGCAGTACTTC. The encoded protein is CASSQGTGLFSEQYF.

The chain combines TRBV28 with TRBJ2-5, with D possibly being TRBD1 or TRBD2 (6 bases each). V dropped 4 bases and J dropped 5 bases, with 17 bases sitting between them. Germline V gene lookup returns CDR1 MDHEN and CDR2 SYDVKM. This CDR3 is built from 15 residues. The CDR3 protein is CASSWVRGGPETQYF. DNA for the CDR3: TGTGCCAGCAGTTGGGTCAGGGGAGGTCCGGAGACCCAGTACTTC.